This T cell receptor (beta chain) is drawn from a study of OX40 agonist ivuxolimab in advanced cancers. Repertoires were generated with immunoSEQ multiplex PCR, while TCRdb's copy carries only in-frame clones and drops some. The sample has 15,000 to 20,000 clones; about four fifths are singletons. Germline V gene sequence: CDR1 SGDLS, CDR2 YYNGEE. This CDR3 is built from 17 residues. With V trimmed by 0 bases and J by 2 bases, 9 bases remained unmatched. The source material was CD4+ or CD8+ T cells sorted from blood, sampled in a trial of the OX40 agonist ivuxolimab. J is TRBJ2-3 and V is TRBV9; 7 bases map to TRBD2. This TCR was sampled from an adult with an advanced solid tumor such as melanoma, head and neck, liver or kidney cancer. CDR3 amino acids: CASSVVSLAEVTDTQYF. CDR3 DNA: TGTGCCAGCAGCGTAGTAAGTCTAGCGGAGGTCACAGATACGCAGTATTTT.